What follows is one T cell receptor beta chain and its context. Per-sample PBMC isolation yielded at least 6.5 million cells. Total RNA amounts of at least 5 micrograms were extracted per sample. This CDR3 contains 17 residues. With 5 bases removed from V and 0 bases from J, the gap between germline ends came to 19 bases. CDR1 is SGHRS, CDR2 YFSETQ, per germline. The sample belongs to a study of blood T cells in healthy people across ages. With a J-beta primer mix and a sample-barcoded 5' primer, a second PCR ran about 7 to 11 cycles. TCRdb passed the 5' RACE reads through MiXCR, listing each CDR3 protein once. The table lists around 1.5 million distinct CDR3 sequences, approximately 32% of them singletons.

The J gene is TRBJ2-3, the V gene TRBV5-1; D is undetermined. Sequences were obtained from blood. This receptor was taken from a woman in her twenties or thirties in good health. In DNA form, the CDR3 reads TGCGCCAGCAGAACGGGCCAAACGTCGTTTAGCACAGATACGCAGTATTTT. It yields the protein CASRTGQTSFSTDTQYF.